The rows below give T cell receptor beta chains drawn from one sample of a study of T cells in tuberculosis. Here immunoSEQ multiplex PCR was the method, and the copy in TCRdb shows in-frame clones only, minus some. The sample holds tens of thousands of clones, approximately 90% seen once. Sequences were obtained from PBMCs. Receptors were obtained from a donor aged 10-29 years with latent tuberculosis or without tuberculosis infection. Each CDR3 is given with its conserved first and last residue. A D gene is named only where the DNA matches it firmly.

TRBJ1-2,NA,TRBV28,CASSSFYPGPNYGYTF,TGTGCCAGCAGTTCATTCTACCCAGGGCCCAACTATGGCTACACCTTC
TRBJ2-7,TRBD2,TRBV7-2,CASSLATGGFTYEQYF,TGTGCCAGCAGCTTAGCGACGGGAGGGTTCACCTACGAGCAGTACTTC
TRBJ2-2,NA,TRBV27,CASCYRIYAGELFF,TGTGCCAGCTGTTACAGGATTTACGCCGGGGAGCTGTTTTTT
TRBJ2-2,NA,TRBV6-5,CASSYSQGTGELFF,TGTGCCAGCAGTTACTCGCAGGGCACCGGGGAGCTGTTTTTT
TRBJ2-1,NA,TRBV11-3,CASSLGRSEQFF,TGTGCCAGCAGCTTAGGGAGAAGCGAGCAGTTCTTC
TRBJ2-3,NA,TRBV9,CASSVDNGFGDTQYF,TGTGCCAGCAGCGTAGATAACGGGTTTGGAGATACGCAGTATTTT
TRBJ2-7,TRBD2,TRBV27,CASSYSRLAGVSEQYF,TGTGCCAGCAGCTATTCTCGGCTAGCGGGAGTCAGCGAGCAGTACTTC
TRBJ2-5,TRBD1,TRBV4-1,CASSPSPTGYQETQYF,TGCGCCAGCAGCCCATCGCCGACAGGGTACCAAGAGACCCAGTACTTC
TRBJ1-1,NA,TRBV4-3,CASSPRDSLEYEAFF,TGCGCCAGCAGCCCACGGGACTCTTTGGAATATGAAGCTTTCTTT
TRBJ2-2,NA,TRBV7-7,CASSRDTYTGELFF,TGTGCCAGCAGCAGAGACACCTACACCGGGGAGCTGTTTTTT
TRBJ2-1,NA,TRBV10-1,CASRRMQGSEQFF,TGCGCCAGCCGCCGAATGCAAGGGAGTGAGCAGTTCTTC
TRBJ2-1,NA,TRBV5-4,CASSLDRGSYNEQFF,TGTGCCAGCAGCTTGGATAGGGGCTCCTACAATGAGCAGTTCTTC
TRBJ2-7,TRBD1,TRBV2,CASSEIVTGGYEQYF,TGTGCCAGCAGTGAAATCGTGACAGGGGGCTACGAGCAGTACTTC